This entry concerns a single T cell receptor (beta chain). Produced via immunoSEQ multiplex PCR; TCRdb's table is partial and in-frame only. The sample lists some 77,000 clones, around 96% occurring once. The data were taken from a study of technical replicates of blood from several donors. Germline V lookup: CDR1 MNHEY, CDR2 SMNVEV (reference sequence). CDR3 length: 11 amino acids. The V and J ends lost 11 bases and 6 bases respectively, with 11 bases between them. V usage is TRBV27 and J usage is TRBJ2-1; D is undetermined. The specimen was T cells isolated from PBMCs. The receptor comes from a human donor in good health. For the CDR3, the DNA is TGTGCCGCCTATTCGGGCAATGAGCAGTTCTTC. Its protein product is CAAYSGNEQFF.